The 30 T cell receptor beta chains below all came from one sample that was sequenced in a study of cytomegalovirus exposure and HLA in healthy donors. In the PCR, 60 Vbeta and 13 Jbeta primers were used. The protocol was immunoSEQ multiplex PCR, while the TCRdb copy is restricted to in-frame clones and leaves out a portion. Among fewer than 100,000 clones listed, under 9% were seen once. Sequencing used PBMCs. The receptors here all came from a man aged 45 to 65 in good health and CMV-seronegative.

The sample holds a few counts of this clone. The CDR3: CASSLGTGWSYEQYF. The DNA for the CDR3 is TGTGCCAGCAGTTTAGGGACAGGGTGGTCCTACGAGCAGTACTTC. V and J are TRBV27 and TRBJ2-7, with 9 positions matching TRBD1. CDR3 length: 15 residues. From germline, CDR1 is MNHEY and CDR2 SMNVEV (reference sequence). V shed 2 bases, J shed 1 base, and the junction held 3 bases outside the gene matches.

This clone was seen more than once but under ten times. The chain links TRBV6-6 to TRBJ1-5, with 8 bases matching TRBD1. Germline V gene data show CDR1 as MNHNY and CDR2 as SVGAGI (reference sequence). The CDR3 contains 14 residues. With V trimmed by 5 bases and J by 4 bases, 4 bases remained unmatched. This CDR3 is CASSGTGTNQPQHF. The CDR3 region has the DNA TGTGCCAGCAGTGGGACAGGCACAAATCAGCCCCAGCATTTT.

The rearrangement uses TRBV11-2 and TRBJ2-3; D is ambiguous. The CDR3 extends over 15 amino acids. V was pared by 2 bases and J by 0 bases, with 9 bases between. Germline V gene sequence: CDR1 SGHAT, CDR2 FQNNGV. The CDR3 here is CASSLRIPSTDTQYF. In nucleotides, the CDR3 is TGTGCCAGCAGCTTACGTATCCCTAGCACAGATACGCAGTATTTT.

Here the CDR3 DNA reads TGCGCCAGCAGCCCGGGGGGACGGGTGAATGAGCAGTTCTTC. Translating gives CASSPGGRVNEQFF. The gene calls are TRBV5-1 and TRBJ2-1; 7 bases match TRBD2. This CDR3 comprises 14 residues. Trimming removed 4 bases from V and 7 bases from J; junction bases left unmatched: 8. Germline V gene sequence: CDR1 SGHRS, CDR2 YFSETQ.

This clone was seen repeatedly, ten times or more. The rearrangement links TRBV5-4 to TRBJ1-1; 8 nucleotides line up with TRBD1. The V gene end was trimmed by 5 bases and the J gene end by 2 bases; junction bases not matched to a gene: 8. Germline CDR1 SGHNT, CDR2 YYREEE (reference sequence). This CDR3 is built from 15 residues. DNA for the CDR3: TGTGCCAGCAGTCGGCCAGGGGGCGATAACACTGAAGCTTTCTTT. This gives the protein CASSRPGGDNTEAFF.

This clone was seen a few times. The rearrangement links TRBV6-6 to TRBJ2-3; 7 bases match TRBD1. Germline-derived CDR1 and CDR2 are MNHNY and SVGAGI (reference sequence). Trimming at V came to 6 bases and at J to 0 bases, leaving 6 bases not matched to a gene. The CDR3 runs 15 residues. The CDR3 here is CASRPRQGSTDTQYF. In nucleotides, the CDR3 is TGTGCCAGCAGGCCTAGACAGGGCAGCACAGATACGCAGTATTTT.

This clone was counted between two and nine times. The chain employs TRBV27 and TRBJ2-2, with 9 bases aligning to TRBD2. Germline V gene sequence: CDR1 MNHEY, CDR2 SMNVEV (reference sequence). This CDR3 comprises 13 residues. After removal of 6 bases from V and 4 bases from J, the junction contained 0 bases not matched to a gene. The CDR3 reads CASRTSGTGELFF. The CDR3 DNA sequence: TGTGCCAGCAGGACTAGCGGCACCGGGGAGCTGTTTTTT.

Only a few counts were recorded for this clone. This sequence joins TRBV10-1 and TRBJ2-5; D possibly corresponds to TRBD2 (6 bases). This CDR3 has 14 residues. V lost 0 bases and J 1 base, leaving 6 bases between the germline ends. Germline lookup yields CDR1 WNHNN and CDR2 SYGVQD (reference sequence). The CDR3 reads CASSESGGQETQYF. CDR3 sequence (DNA): TGCGCCAGCAGTGAGTCGGGGGGCCAAGAGACCCAGTACTTC.

This clone showed up just a few times. Additional DNA sequences in this sample encode the identical CDR3. This sequence joins TRBV4-3 and TRBJ2-7; D possibly corresponds to TRBD1 (6 bases). Germline values: CDR1 LGHNA, CDR2 YSLEER. Trimming took off 0 bases at V and 4 bases at J, with 7 bases between the two ends. The CDR3 extends over 13 amino acids. The CDR3 DNA reads TGCGCCAGCAGCCAAGATAGGGGGTACGAGCAGTACTTC. It codes for CASSQDRGYEQYF.

This clone has more than one count but fewer than ten. The chain links TRBV2 to TRBJ2-7, with D perhaps TRBD2 (5 bases). The CDR3 loop spans 11 amino acids. With 11 bases removed from V and 4 bases from J, the gap between germline ends came to 12 bases. Germline assignment: CDR1 SNHLY and CDR2 FYNNEI. For the CDR3, the DNA is TGTGCCGGACGAGGGTTTTACGAGCAGTACTTC. As protein: CAGRGFYEQYF.

The V gene is TRBV19, the J gene TRBJ1-5, with TRBD1 identical over 7 bases. J was trimmed by 3 bases and V by 5 bases; bases with no gene match: 7. This CDR3 is built from 15 residues. CDR1 and CDR2 (germline): LNHDA, SQIVND (reference sequence). In nucleotides, the CDR3 is TGTGCCAGTAGTCCCGACAGGGTTGACAATCAGCCCCAGCATTTT. This codes for CASSPDRVDNQPQHF.

The rearrangement joins TRBV10-2 to TRBJ2-1; TRBD2 aligns across 7 bases. Germline CDR1 and CDR2: WSHSY and SAAADI. V was clipped by 2 bases and J by 7 bases; unmatched bases: 5. The CDR3 has 14 residues. Here the CDR3 reads CASSEPLAANEQFF. For the CDR3, the DNA is TGCGCCAGCAGTGAGCCCCTAGCGGCGAATGAGCAGTTCTTC.

This clone was observed a few times. The junction differs from germline at one of its ends, possibly a read error. The chain links TRBV27 to TRBJ1-3; D ambiguous. Germline CDR1 reads MNHEY; CDR2 reads SMNVEV (reference sequence). The CDR3 has 15 residues. The CDR3 protein is CASSLNKPPGDTIYF. The CDR3 DNA reads TGTGCCAGCAGTTTAAACAAGCCCCCTGGAGACACCATATATTTT.

The chain has TRBV7-8 and TRBJ1-6, with unresolved D. This CDR3 contains 16 residues. V was cut by 0 bases and J by 5 bases, with 11 bases left in between. Germline CDR1 SGHVS, CDR2 FQNEAQ. The CDR3 DNA reads TGTGCCAGCAGCTTAGCGGCAGGCACAAATAATTCACCCCTCCACTTT. Translated: CASSLAAGTNNSPLHF.

The V call is TRBV5-1, the J call TRBJ2-1; D ambiguous. Trimming took off 1 base at V and 2 bases at J, with 7 bases between the two ends. This CDR3 has 14 residues. In germline, CDR1 is SGHRS, CDR2 YFSETQ. This CDR3 reads CASSLSEAYNEQFF. CDR3 coding DNA: TGCGCCAGCAGCTTGTCCGAGGCCTACAATGAGCAGTTCTTC.

This clone was seen a few times. The chain is built from TRBV7-2 and TRBJ2-7; 8 nucleotides line up with TRBD1. V shed 5 bases and J 3 bases; nucleotides not matched to a gene: 9. The CDR3 length is 15 residues. Per germline, CDR1 SGHTA and CDR2 FQGNSA. The CDR3 nucleotides read TGTGCCAGCAGCCCCGGACAGGGAACCCACTACGAGCAGTACTTC. Its protein product is CASSPGQGTHYEQYF.

V usage is TRBV28 and J usage is TRBJ1-2, with TRBD1 identical over 7 bases. This CDR3 spans 15 amino acids. J gave up 8 bases and V 4 bases, and 13 bases lay outside the gene matches. The V gene's germline CDR1 is MDHEN and CDR2 SYDVKM. The CDR3 region is CASSSPADRTSGYTF. The CDR3 nucleotides read TGTGCCAGCAGTTCTCCCGCGGACAGGACGAGCGGCTACACCTTC.

The chain joins TRBV2 to TRBJ2-7; weak D call: TRBD2 (5 bases). The germline V gene has CDR1 SNHLY and CDR2 FYNNEI. The CDR3 is made up of 12 amino acids. The CDR3 sequence: CAIGETLYEQYF. CDR3 nucleotide sequence: TGTGCGATCGGGGAGACCCTCTACGAGCAGTACTTC.

This clone showed up just a few times. The chain uses TRBV5-1 and TRBJ1-4, with 9 bases matching TRBD1. Germline assignment: CDR1 SGHRS and CDR2 YFSETQ. The CDR3 covers 18 residues. The V gene end was trimmed by 0 bases and the J gene end by 3 bases; junction bases not matched to a gene: 9. CDR3 nucleotide sequence: TGCGCCAGCAGCTTGGAGCGGGACAGGGTATCATCTAATGAAAAACTGTTTTTT. Its translation is CASSLERDRVSSNEKLFF.

This clone has just a few counts. The chain combines TRBV5-5 with TRBJ1-2, with 9 nucleotides matching TRBD1. Losses at the gene ends were 3 bases for V and 1 base for J; bases not matched to a gene: 4. This CDR3 is 15 amino acids long. Germline CDR1 SGHKS, CDR2 YYEKEE (reference sequence). CDR3 in amino acids: CASSSGTGHNYGYTF. The CDR3 nucleotides are TGTGCCAGCAGCTCTGGGACAGGGCATAACTATGGCTACACCTTC.

The chain couples TRBV5-3 to TRBJ2-5; D possibly corresponds to TRBD2 (7 bases). TRBV5-3 is an open reading frame whose function is uncertain. V gave up 1 base and J gave up 7 bases, with 20 bases separating them. This CDR3 region has 16 residues. The CDR3 region is CARSLSGGPRERTQYF. DNA of the CDR3: TGTGCCAGAAGCTTGTCCGGGGGGCCGCGGGAGCGGACCCAGTACTTC.

This clone occurred a few times. This CDR3 is CASSRVGYNSPLHF. The CDR3 DNA reads as TGTGCCAGCTCGCGAGTTGGCTATAATTCACCCCTCCACTTT. The chain uses TRBV6-5 and TRBJ1-6; D remains unclear. Germline V CDR1 and CDR2: MNHEY, SVGAGI. V gave up 8 bases and J gave up 3 bases, with 11 bases separating them. The CDR3 loop spans 14 amino acids.

The rearrangement links TRBV5-1 to TRBJ2-3; 9 nucleotides agree with TRBD2. The germline V gene has CDR1 SGHRS and CDR2 YFSETQ. The CDR3 runs 14 residues. With 3 bases clipped from V and 4 bases from J, the junction kept 3 bases outside the gene matches. The CDR3 nucleotides are TGCGCCAGCAGCTCGGGACTAGCTGCAGATACGCAGTATTTT. Protein product: CASSSGLAADTQYF.

The J gene is TRBJ2-7, the V gene TRBV7-2; D may be TRBD1 (6 bases). CDR1 SGHTA and CDR2 FQGNSA come from the germline V gene. V was trimmed by 2 bases and J by 5 bases, leaving 22 bases between them. CDR3 size: 17 residues. CDR3 nucleotides: TGTGCCAGCAGCTTACCCCCCCGACAGGCCAGAGGGAACGAGCAGTACTTC. It translates to CASSLPPRQARGNEQYF.

This clone was seen a few times. The chain combines TRBV11-3 with TRBJ2-7; 7 nucleotides align to TRBD1. The V and J ends lost 3 bases and 2 bases, in that order; junction bases with no gene match: 1. Looked up from germline, CDR1 is SGHNT and CDR2 is YENEEA. CDR3 size: 13 residues. The CDR3 DNA reads as TGTGCCAGCAGCTTCGGACAGGCCTACGAGCAGTACTTC. Its translation: CASSFGQAYEQYF. Looking up the rest from reference TRBV11-3 and TRBJ2-7 gives the full variable domain: EAGVVQSPRYKIIEKKQPVAFWCNPISGHNTLYWYLQNLGQGPELLIRYENEEAVDDSQLPKDRFSAERLKGVDSTLKIQPAELGDSAVYLCASSFGQAYEQYFGPGTRLTVT.

This clone showed up just a few times. The gene calls are TRBV2 and TRBJ1-1; D is ambiguous. The germline V gene has CDR1 SNHLY and CDR2 FYNNEI. V was shortened by 4 bases and J by 10 bases, with 13 bases between the two germline ends. CDR3 length: 12 amino acids. CDR3 sequence reads: CASSGASRTAFF. DNA of the CDR3: TGTGCCAGCAGTGGGGCCAGTCGTACAGCTTTCTTT. Full variable domain (rest looked up from reference TRBV2 and TRBJ1-1): EPEVTQTPSHQVTQMGQEVILRCVPISNHLYFYWYRQILGQKVEFLVSFYNNEISEKSEIFDDQFSVERPDGSNFTLKIRSTKLEDSAMYFCASSGASRTAFFGQGTRLTVV.

The genes are TRBV7-2 and TRBJ2-3, with 12 bases identical to TRBD2. This CDR3 spans 16 amino acids. J lost 4 bases, V lost 6 bases, and 8 bases had no gene match. Germline V lookup: CDR1 SGHTA, CDR2 FQGNSA. CDR3 nucleotides: TGTGCCAGCAGTGCCCTAGCGGGAGGGGTGGCAGATACGCAGTATTTT. Protein: CASSALAGGVADTQYF.

This clone was seen more than once but under ten times. The chain links TRBV27 to TRBJ2-5, with 12 bases matching TRBD1. The CDR3 consists of 15 residues. V lost 6 bases and J lost 5; bases outside the gene matches: 7. Germline CDR1 and CDR2: MNHEY and SMNVEV (reference sequence). The CDR3 spells CASRKGQGAGETQYF. In DNA, the CDR3 is TGTGCCAGCAGGAAGGGACAGGGGGCGGGTGAGACCCAGTACTTC.

In its sample, this clone was seen a few times. Relative to the germline gene, one junction end is altered; a read error may explain this. The rearrangement links TRBV7-7 to TRBJ1-1, with a possible D match to TRBD1 (5 bases). Looked up from germline, CDR1 is SSHAT and CDR2 is FNYEAQ (reference sequence). This CDR3 contains 13 residues. The CDR3 DNA sequence: TGTGCTAGCAGCTTAGCGCAGGGTAGTGAAGCTTTCTTT. Translation gives CASSLAQGSEAFF.

This chain connects TRBV27 to TRBJ1-2; D may be TRBD1 (5 bases). The germline gives CDR1 MNHEY, CDR2 SMNVEV (reference sequence). This CDR3 is 13 amino acids long. V lost 6 bases, J lost 4 bases, and 12 bases lay in between. The CDR3 reads CASRSRTTYGYTF. The CDR3 DNA reads TGTGCCAGCAGGTCGAGGACAACCTATGGCTACACCTTC.